Presented here are 8 T cell receptor beta chains from one specimen sequenced in a study of blood T cell repertoires in COVID-19. Sequencing used immunoSEQ multiplex PCR; TCRdb keeps in-frame clones, though not all of them. The table includes some 120,000 clones, 82% detected once. What was sequenced was peripheral blood. All receptors derive from a man in his 70s with acute or convalescent COVID-19.

The chain joins TRBV6-1 to TRBJ1-1; maybe TRBD1 (6 bases). Germline V CDR1 and CDR2: MNHNS, SASEGT. The CDR3 runs 17 residues. Trimming cost V 1 base and J 1 base, with 16 bases left between them. The CDR3 loop reads CASSEVSWGQGNTEAFF. The CDR3 DNA reads TGTGCCAGCAGTGAAGTCTCTTGGGGGCAGGGGAACACTGAAGCTTTCTTT.

The chain joins TRBV6-2 or TRBV6-3 to TRBJ1-5; TRBD1 is a possible D gene (6 bases). Trimming removed 0 bases from V and 7 bases from J, with 13 bases in between. The CDR3 spans 15 residues. Germline V gives CDR1 MNHEY, CDR2 SVGEGT. The CDR3 loop reads CASSYSTGGGQPQHF. CDR3 DNA: TGTGCCAGCAGTTACTCGACGGGGGGGGGCCAGCCCCAGCATTTT.

This clone occurred once. The J gene is TRBJ2-1, the V gene TRBV28; the D gene is possibly TRBD1 (6 bases). The CDR3 is made up of 16 amino acids. Trimming left V 5 bases short and J 1 base short, with 15 bases between. Germline assignment: CDR1 MDHEN and CDR2 SYDVKM. The CDR3 loop reads CASSPWDTSSYNEQFF. In nucleotides, the CDR3 is TGTGCCAGCAGTCCCTGGGACACCAGTTCCTACAATGAGCAGTTCTTC.

As to this clone: This specimen includes other DNA sequences encoding the same CDR3. The genes are TRBV5-1 and TRBJ1-1; 10 nucleotides match TRBD1. CDR1 SGHRS and CDR2 YFSETQ come from the germline V gene. J lost 0 bases, V lost 4 bases, and 6 bases had no gene match. CDR3 size: 16 residues. The CDR3 bases are TGCGCCAGCAGCGCTCCGGGACAGGGGATGAACACTGAAGCTTTCTTT. Translation: CASSAPGQGMNTEAFF.

The rearrangement uses TRBV9 and TRBJ1-3; a weak D match, TRBD1 (5 bases). CDR3 length: 15 amino acids. Per germline, CDR1 SGDLS and CDR2 YYNGEE. V was clipped by 3 bases and J by 2 bases, with 12 bases between them. The CDR3 DNA sequence: TGTGCCAGCAGCGCAGGGCCGCTCACTGGAAACACCATATATTTT. It yields the protein CASSAGPLTGNTIYF.

V usage is TRBV6-5 and J usage is TRBJ2-1, with 7 positions matching TRBD1. V dropped 6 bases and J dropped 8; count of bases not matched to a gene: 10. Germline V lookup: CDR1 MNHEY, CDR2 SVGAGI. This CDR3 is built from 14 residues. The DNA of the CDR3 is TGTGCCAGCAGCCCCGGGACAGTACTAGATGAGCAGTTCTTC. Translated, it gives CASSPGTVLDEQFF.

This sequence joins TRBV5-6 and TRBJ2-3; D gene ambiguous. The CDR3 length is 16 residues. CDR1 and CDR2 from the germline V gene are SGHDT and YYEEEE. The V and J ends lost 5 bases and 1 base respectively, with 17 bases between them. DNA of the CDR3: TGTGCCAGCAGTCCGAGAGGCGGATTTGGCACAGATACGCAGTATTTT. Protein product: CASSPRGGFGTDTQYF.

This rearrangement joins TRBV6-5 to TRBJ2-2; 8 bases line up with TRBD1. This CDR3 comprises 12 residues. With 8 bases clipped from V and 5 bases from J, the junction kept 1 base outside the gene matches. CDR1 and CDR2 from the germline V gene are MNHEY and SVGAGI. The CDR3 nucleotides are TGTGCCAGCTACAGGGGGACCGGGGAGCTGTTTTTT. This gives the protein CASYRGTGELFF.